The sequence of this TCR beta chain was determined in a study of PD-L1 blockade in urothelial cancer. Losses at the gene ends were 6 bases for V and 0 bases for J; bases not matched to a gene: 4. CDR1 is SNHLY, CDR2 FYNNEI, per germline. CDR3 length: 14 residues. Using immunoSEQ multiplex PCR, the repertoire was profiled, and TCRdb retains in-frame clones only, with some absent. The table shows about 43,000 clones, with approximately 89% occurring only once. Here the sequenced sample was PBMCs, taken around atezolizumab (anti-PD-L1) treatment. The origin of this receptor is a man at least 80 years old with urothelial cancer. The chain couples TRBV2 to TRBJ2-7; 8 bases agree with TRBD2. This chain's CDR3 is CASRLAVLSYEQYF. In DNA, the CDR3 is TGTGCCAGCAGACTAGCGGTCCTCTCCTACGAGCAGTACTTC.